This T cell receptor (beta chain) was sequenced during a study of human T cells and chemical hapten exposure. Individual cDNA molecules had unique molecular identifiers attached to them by the library. A single record per CDR3 protein comes from TCRdb applying MiXCR to the RACE reads. The data hold roughly 150,000 distinct CDR3 sequences, with about 12% observed a single time. Time point of the sample: patch test 2, 6 weeks after DPC sensitization. As for treatment: therapeutic diphenylcyclopropenone sensitization with weekly scalp DPC. There are 12 residues in the CDR3. The germline CDR1 and CDR2 sequences are ENHRY and SYGVKD. The V gene lost 5 bases and the J gene lost 1 base, with 5 bases spanning the gap. This clonotype occurred a few times.

Sample: whole blood, taken in connection with sensitization to the hapten diphenylcyclopropenone (DPC). The origin of this receptor is a woman between 50 and 59 years old with alopecia areata. Some clones in this sample may be carry-over from other donors' samples. V is TRBV10-3 and J is TRBJ2-5; D is undetermined. CDR3 sequence (DNA): TGTGCCATCAGTAGCGTCCAAGAGACCCAGTACTTC. Its protein product is CAISSVQETQYF.